One T cell receptor beta chain is described in this entry. Antigen unknown. In the PCR, 60 Vbeta and 13 Jbeta primers were used. Sequencing was performed with immunoSEQ multiplex PCR; in TCRdb, only in-frame clones are kept and a portion is missing. The sample contains fewer than 200,000 clones, roughly 80% of which appear only once. The sample belongs to a study of cytomegalovirus exposure and HLA in healthy donors. Study details: From donors who were HLA-typed, an early data release held 75 million to 85 million unique TCRs. General study findings and limits: According to the study, 160 or so TCR beta chains were cytomegalovirus-associated. Some segments of the V type, notably TRBV6-2 and TRBV6-3, were excluded as indistinguishable.

The CDR3 has 13 residues. Trimming took off 3 bases at V and 7 bases at J, with 12 bases between the two ends. From germline, CDR1 is LNHDA and CDR2 SQIVND (reference sequence). The material sequenced was PBMCs. The chain joins TRBV19 to TRBJ1-1; D gene uncertain. This receptor was obtained from a man in his 60s in good health and CMV-seronegative. CDR3 coding DNA: TGTGCCAGTAGTATTTACACCGAGGGTGAAGCTTTCTTT. Translation gives CASSIYTEGEAFF.